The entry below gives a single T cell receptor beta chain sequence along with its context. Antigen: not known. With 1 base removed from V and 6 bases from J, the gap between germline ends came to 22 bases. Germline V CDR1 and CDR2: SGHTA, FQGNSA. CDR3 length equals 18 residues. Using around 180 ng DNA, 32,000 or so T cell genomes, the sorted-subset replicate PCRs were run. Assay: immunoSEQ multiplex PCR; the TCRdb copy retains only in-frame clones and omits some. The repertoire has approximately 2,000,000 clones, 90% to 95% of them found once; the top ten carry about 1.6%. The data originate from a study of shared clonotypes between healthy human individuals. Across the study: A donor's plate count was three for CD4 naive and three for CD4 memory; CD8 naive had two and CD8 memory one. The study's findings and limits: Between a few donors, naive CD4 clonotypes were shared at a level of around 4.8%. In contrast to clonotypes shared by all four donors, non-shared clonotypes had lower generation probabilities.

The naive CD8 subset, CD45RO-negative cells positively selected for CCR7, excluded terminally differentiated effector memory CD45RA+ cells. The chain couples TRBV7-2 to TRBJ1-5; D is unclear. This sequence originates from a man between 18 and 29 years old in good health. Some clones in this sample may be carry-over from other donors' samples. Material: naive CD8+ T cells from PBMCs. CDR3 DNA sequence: TGTGCCAGCAGCTTAGGCCCGTACAGCGCTAAGTTGAGTCAGCCCCAGCATTTT. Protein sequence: CASSLGPYSAKLSQPQHF.